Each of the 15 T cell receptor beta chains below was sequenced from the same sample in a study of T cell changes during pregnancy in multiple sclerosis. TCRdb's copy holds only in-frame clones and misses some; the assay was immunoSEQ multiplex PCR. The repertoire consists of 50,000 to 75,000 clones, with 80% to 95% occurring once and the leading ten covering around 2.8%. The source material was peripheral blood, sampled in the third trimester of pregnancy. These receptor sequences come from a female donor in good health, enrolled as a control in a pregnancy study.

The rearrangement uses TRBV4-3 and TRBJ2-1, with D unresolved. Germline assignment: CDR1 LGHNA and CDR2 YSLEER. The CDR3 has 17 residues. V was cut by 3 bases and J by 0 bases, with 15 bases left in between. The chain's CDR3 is CASSHAVTASSYNEQFF. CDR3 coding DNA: TGCGCCAGCAGCCACGCCGTTACCGCGAGCTCCTACAATGAGCAGTTCTTC.

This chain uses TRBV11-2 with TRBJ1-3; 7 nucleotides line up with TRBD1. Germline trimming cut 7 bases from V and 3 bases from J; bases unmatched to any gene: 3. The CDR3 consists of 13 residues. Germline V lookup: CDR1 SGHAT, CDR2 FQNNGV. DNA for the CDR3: TGTGCCAGCACGGGACAGCTTGGAAACACCATATATTTT. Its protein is CASTGQLGNTIYF.

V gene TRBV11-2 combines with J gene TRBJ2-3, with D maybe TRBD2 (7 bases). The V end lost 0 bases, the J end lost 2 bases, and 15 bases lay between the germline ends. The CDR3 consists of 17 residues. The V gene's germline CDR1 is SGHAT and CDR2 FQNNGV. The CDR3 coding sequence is TGTGCCAGCAGCTTAGATGGGGCGGGGGCGAACACAGATACGCAGTATTTT. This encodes CASSLDGAGANTDTQYF.

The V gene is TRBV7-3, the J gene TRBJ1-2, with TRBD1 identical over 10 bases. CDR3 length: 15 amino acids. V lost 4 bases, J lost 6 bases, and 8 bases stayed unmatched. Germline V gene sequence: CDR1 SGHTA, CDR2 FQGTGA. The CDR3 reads CASSSNPGQGNGYTF. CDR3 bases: TGTGCCAGCAGCTCAAACCCGGGACAGGGGAATGGCTACACCTTC. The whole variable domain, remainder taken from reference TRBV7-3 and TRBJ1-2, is GAGVSQTPSNKVTEKGKYVELRCDPISGHTALYWYRQSLGQGPEFLIYFQGTGAADDSGLPNDRFFAVRPEGSVSTLKIQRTERGDSAVYLCASSSNPGQGNGYTFGSGTRLTVV.

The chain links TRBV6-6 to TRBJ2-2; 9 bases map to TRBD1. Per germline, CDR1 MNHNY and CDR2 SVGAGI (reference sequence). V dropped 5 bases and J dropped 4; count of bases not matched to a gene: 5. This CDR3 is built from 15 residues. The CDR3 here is CASSPGTGTTGELFF. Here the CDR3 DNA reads TGTGCCAGCAGTCCCGGGACAGGGACCACCGGGGAGCTGTTTTTT.

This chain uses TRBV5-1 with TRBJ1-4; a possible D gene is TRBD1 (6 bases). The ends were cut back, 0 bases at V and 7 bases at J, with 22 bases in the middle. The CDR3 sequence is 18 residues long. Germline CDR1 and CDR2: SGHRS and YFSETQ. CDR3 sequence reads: CASSLGSLGAADGEKLFF. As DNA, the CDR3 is TGCGCCAGCAGCTTGGGTTCCCTGGGGGCGGCGGATGGTGAAAAACTGTTTTTT.

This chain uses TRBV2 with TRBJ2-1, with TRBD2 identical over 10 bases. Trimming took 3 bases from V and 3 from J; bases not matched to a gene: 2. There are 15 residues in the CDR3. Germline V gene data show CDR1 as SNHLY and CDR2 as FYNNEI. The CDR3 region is CASSETSGFYNEQFF. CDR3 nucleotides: TGTGCCAGCAGTGAGACTAGCGGGTTCTACAATGAGCAGTTCTTC. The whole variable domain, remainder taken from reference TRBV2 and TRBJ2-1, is EPEVTQTPSHQVTQMGQEVILRCVPISNHLYFYWYRQILGQKVEFLVSFYNNEISEKSEIFDDQFSVERPDGSNFTLKIRSTKLEDSAMYFCASSETSGFYNEQFFGPGTRLTVL.

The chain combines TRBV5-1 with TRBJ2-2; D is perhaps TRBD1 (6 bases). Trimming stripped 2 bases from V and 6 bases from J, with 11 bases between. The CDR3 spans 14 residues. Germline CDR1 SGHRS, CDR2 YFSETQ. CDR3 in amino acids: CASSFQGLAGELFF. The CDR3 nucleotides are TGCGCCAGCAGCTTCCAGGGGTTAGCCGGGGAGCTGTTTTTT.

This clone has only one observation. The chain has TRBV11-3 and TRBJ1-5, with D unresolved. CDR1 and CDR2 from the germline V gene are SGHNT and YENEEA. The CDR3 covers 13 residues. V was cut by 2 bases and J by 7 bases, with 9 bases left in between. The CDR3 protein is CASSLTGNQPQHF. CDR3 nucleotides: TGTGCCAGCAGCTTAACGGGGAACCAGCCCCAGCATTTT.

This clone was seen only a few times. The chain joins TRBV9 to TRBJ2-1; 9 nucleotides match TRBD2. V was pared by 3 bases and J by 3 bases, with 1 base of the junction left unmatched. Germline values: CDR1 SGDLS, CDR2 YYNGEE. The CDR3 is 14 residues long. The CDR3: CASSELAGYNEQFF. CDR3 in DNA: TGTGCCAGCAGCGAACTAGCGGGCTACAATGAGCAGTTCTTC. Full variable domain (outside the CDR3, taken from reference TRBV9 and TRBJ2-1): DSGVTQTPKHLITATGQRVTLRCSPRSGDLSVYWYQQSLDQGLQFLIQYYNGEERAKGNILERFSAQQFPDLHSELNLSSLELGDSALYFCASSELAGYNEQFFGPGTRLTVL.

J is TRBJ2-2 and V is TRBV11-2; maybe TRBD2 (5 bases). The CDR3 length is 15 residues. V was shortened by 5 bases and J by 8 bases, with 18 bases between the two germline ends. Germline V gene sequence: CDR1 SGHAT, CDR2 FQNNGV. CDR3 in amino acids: CASSPRPGRGGELFF. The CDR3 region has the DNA TGTGCCAGCAGCCCTCGCCCGGGCCGGGGAGGGGAGCTGTTTTTT.

CDR3 nucleotide sequence: TGTGCCAGCAAAAGGGGACAGGGGAACACCATATATTTT. It translates to CASKRGQGNTIYF. This chain joins TRBV5-6 and TRBJ1-3; 10 nucleotides match TRBD1. V was pared by 6 bases and J by 7 bases, with 4 bases of the junction left unmatched. This CDR3 spans 13 amino acids. The germline V gene encodes CDR1 SGHDT and CDR2 YYEEEE.

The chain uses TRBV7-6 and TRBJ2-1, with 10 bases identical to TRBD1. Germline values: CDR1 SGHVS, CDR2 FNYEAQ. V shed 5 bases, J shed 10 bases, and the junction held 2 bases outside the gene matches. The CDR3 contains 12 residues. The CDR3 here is CASSPDRGEQFF. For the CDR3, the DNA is TGTGCCAGCAGCCCGGACAGGGGGGAGCAGTTCTTC.

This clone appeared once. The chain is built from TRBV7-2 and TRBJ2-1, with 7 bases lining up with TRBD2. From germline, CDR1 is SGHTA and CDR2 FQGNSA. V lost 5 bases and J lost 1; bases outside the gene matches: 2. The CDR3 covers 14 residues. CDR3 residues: CASSRGGSYNEQFF. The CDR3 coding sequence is TGTGCCAGCAGCCGCGGGGGTTCCTACAATGAGCAGTTCTTC.

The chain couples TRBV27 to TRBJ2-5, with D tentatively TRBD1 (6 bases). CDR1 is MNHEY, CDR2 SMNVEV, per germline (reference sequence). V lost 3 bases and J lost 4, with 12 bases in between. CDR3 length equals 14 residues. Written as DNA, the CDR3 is TGTGCCAGCAGTTTCCGGGACAACAGAGAGACCCAGTACTTC. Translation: CASSFRDNRETQYF.